Shown below are 24 T cell receptor beta chains from a single sample sequenced in a study of T cells after posttransplantation cyclophosphamide. Controls had myeloablative marrow grafts with methotrexate and calcineurin inhibitor, sampled at 1 year. Sequenced by immunoSEQ multiplex PCR; TCRdb stores in-frame clones only, minus some. The sample lists around 23,000 clones, approximately 86% occurring once. Sequencing used PBMCs, obtained about 400 days after allogeneic stem cell transplant with calcineurin inhibitor and methotrexate. The receptors were gathered from a female patient in her 30s who received an allogeneic stem cell transplant from an unrelated donor, was CMV-positive, and had acute and chronic GVHD. Among the T cells, some may be from the graft donor.

The chain employs TRBV7-2 and TRBJ1-1; 7 bases agree with TRBD1. The CDR3 runs to 13 residues. Germline CDR1 reads SGHTA; CDR2 reads FQGNSA. After removal of 4 bases from V and 7 bases from J, the junction contained 6 bases not matched to a gene. The CDR3 DNA reads TGTGCCAGCAGCTCCTACCAGGGGGTTGAAGCTTTCTTT. Translating it yields CASSSYQGVEAFF.

This clone turned up a few times. This chain connects TRBV6-4 to TRBJ1-5; 7 bases match TRBD1. From germline, CDR1 is MRHNA and CDR2 SNTAGT. This CDR3 is built from 15 residues. Trimming removed 6 bases from V and 0 bases from J; junction bases left unmatched: 5. Here the CDR3 reads CASRVTGNSNQPQHF. Here the CDR3 DNA reads TGTGCCAGCAGGGTGACAGGGAATAGCAATCAGCCCCAGCATTTT.

The V gene is TRBV7-8, the J gene TRBJ2-7; no definite D call. V was shortened by 3 bases and J by 6 bases, with 12 bases between the two germline ends. The CDR3 is 13 amino acids. CDR1 and CDR2 (germline): SGHVS, FQNEAQ. CDR3 amino acids: CASSFSDFVEQYF. In DNA, the CDR3 is TGTGCCAGCAGCTTCAGCGACTTCGTCGAGCAGTACTTC. The variable domain in full, completed from reference TRBV7-8 and TRBJ2-7, reads GAGVSQSPRYKVAKRGQDVALRCDPISGHVSLFWYQQALGQGPEFLTYFQNEAQLDKSGLPSDRFFAERPEGSVSTLKIQRTQQEDSAVYLCASSFSDFVEQYFGPGTRLTVT.

This clone was seen more than once but under ten times. The CDR3 region has the DNA TGCGCCAGCAGCTTGTTGGCCGAAACCGGGGAGCTGTTTTTT. Its protein product is CASSLLAETGELFF. The V and J genes are TRBV5-1 and TRBJ2-2; D gene uncertain. Germline V gene data show CDR1 as SGHRS and CDR2 as YFSETQ. V lost 1 base, J lost 5 bases, and 9 bases lay in between. The CDR3 is 14 residues long. Variable domain in full (rest from reference TRBV5-1 and TRBJ2-2): KAGVTQTPRYLIKTRGQQVTLSCSPISGHRSVSWYQQTPGQGLQFLFEYFSETQRNKGNFPGRFSGRQFSNSRSEMNVSTLELGDSALYLCASSLLAETGELFFGEGSRLTVL.

The rearrangement links TRBV5-1 to TRBJ2-1, with a weak D call TRBD1 (5 bases). Germline V gene data show CDR1 as SGHRS and CDR2 as YFSETQ. The CDR3 totals 18 residues. The germline V and J ends were trimmed by 2 bases and 1 base, with 19 bases remaining between them. The CDR3 region has the DNA TGCGCCAGCAGCTTAGGGGTCTTTATAACGAGGTCCTACAATGAGCAGTTCTTC. Protein sequence: CASSLGVFITRSYNEQFF. Drawing the rest from reference TRBV5-1 and TRBJ2-1, the complete variable domain is KAGVTQTPRYLIKTRGQQVTLSCSPISGHRSVSWYQQTPGQGLQFLFEYFSETQRNKGNFPGRFSGRQFSNSRSEMNVSTLELGDSALYLCASSLGVFITRSYNEQFFGPGTRLTVL.

The V gene is TRBV19, the J gene TRBJ2-1; D unclear. This CDR3 spans 17 amino acids. V was pared by 3 bases and J by 1 base, with 16 bases between. Germline CDR1 LNHDA, CDR2 SQIVND (reference sequence). CDR3 in DNA: TGTGCCAGTAGTATGGTGAGAGGCCGGCCTTCCTACAATGAGCAGTTCTTC. Translation gives CASSMVRGRPSYNEQFF.

The chain joins TRBV30 to TRBJ2-1, with unresolved D. V was trimmed by 5 bases and J by 0 bases, leaving 5 bases between them. CDR3 length equals 12 residues. In germline, CDR1 is GTSNPN, CDR2 SVGIG (reference sequence). CDR3 loop: CAWGRSYNEQFF. CDR3 sequence (DNA): TGTGCCTGGGGCCGCTCCTACAATGAGCAGTTCTTC.

This rearrangement joins TRBV9 to TRBJ2-3; tentative D call: TRBD2 (6 bases). From germline, CDR1 is SGDLS and CDR2 YYNGEE. V was pared by 0 bases and J by 0 bases, with 11 bases between. The CDR3 is made up of 16 amino acids. This CDR3 is CASSVVGGISTDTQYF. DNA of the CDR3: TGTGCCAGCAGCGTAGTGGGCGGGATTAGCACAGATACGCAGTATTTT.

The J gene is TRBJ2-5, the V gene TRBV11-2, with D unclear. The CDR3 loop spans 13 amino acids. Germline values: CDR1 SGHAT, CDR2 FQNNGV. The V end lost 3 bases, the J end lost 5 bases, and 10 bases lay between the germline ends. The CDR3 coding sequence is TGTGCCAGCAGCTTGTCTTTAGTTGAGACCCAGTACTTC. It yields the protein CASSLSLVETQYF. The full variable domain, with the rest looked up from reference TRBV11-2 and TRBJ2-5, is EAGVAQSPRYKIIEKRQSVAFWCNPISGHATLYWYQQILGQGPKLLIQFQNNGVVDDSQLPKDRFSAERLKGVDSTLKIQPAKLEDSAVYLCASSLSLVETQYFGPGTRLLVL.

The rearrangement uses TRBV28 and TRBJ2-3, with 11 positions matching TRBD2. The V and J ends lost 10 bases and 7 bases, in that order; junction bases with no gene match: 13. CDR1 MDHEN and CDR2 SYDVKM come from the germline V gene. CDR3 size: 15 residues. Here the CDR3 reads CATGGSSGRVNTQYF. The CDR3 coding sequence is TGTGCCACCGGGGGGAGTAGCGGGAGGGTAAATACGCAGTATTTT.

V and J are TRBV7-9 and TRBJ2-7; TRBD1 might be the D (5 bases). V was cut by 5 bases and J by 4 bases, with 18 bases left in between. Looked up from germline, CDR1 is SEHNR and CDR2 is FQNEAQ (reference sequence). The CDR3 has 15 residues. The CDR3 sequence is CASSPRQRPPYEQYF. The CDR3 nucleotides are TGTGCCAGCAGCCCCCGACAGAGGCCCCCTTACGAGCAGTACTTC.

There are a few counts of this clone. This CDR3 reads CASSPTAAYEQYF. The CDR3 DNA reads as TGTGCCAGCTCACCAACAGCTGCCTACGAGCAGTACTTC. V and J are TRBV18 and TRBJ2-7; no clear D. V dropped 2 bases and J dropped 2 bases, with 7 bases sitting between them. The germline V gene encodes CDR1 KGHSH and CDR2 LQKENI. This CDR3 contains 13 residues.

The CDR3 DNA reads TGTGCCAGCAGTTTAGGGACTAGCAACCGGGAGCTGTTTTTT. Its translation is CASSLGTSNRELFF. This chain joins TRBV28 and TRBJ2-2, with TRBD2 identical over 9 bases. CDR3 length: 14 amino acids. J was trimmed by 9 bases and V by 2 bases; bases with no gene match: 4. Germline CDR1 and CDR2: MDHEN and SYDVKM.

This chain uses TRBV5-1 with TRBJ1-2; D is possibly TRBD1 (6 bases). This CDR3 is built from 15 residues. The germline CDR1 and CDR2 sequences are SGHRS and YFSETQ. V lost 2 bases, J lost 1 base, and 12 bases lay in between. CDR3 region: CASSLTTGGNYGYTF. The CDR3, as DNA: TGCGCCAGCAGCTTAACGACAGGCGGTAACTATGGCTACACCTTC. Using reference TRBV5-1 and TRBJ1-2 for the parts outside the CDR3, the full variable domain is KAGVTQTPRYLIKTRGQQVTLSCSPISGHRSVSWYQQTPGQGLQFLFEYFSETQRNKGNFPGRFSGRQFSNSRSEMNVSTLELGDSALYLCASSLTTGGNYGYTFGSGTRLTVV.

The V call is TRBV19, the J call TRBJ1-1, with D maybe TRBD1 (6 bases). Germline V gene lookup returns CDR1 LNHDA and CDR2 SQIVND (reference sequence). The CDR3 runs to 13 residues. Trimming removed 5 bases at V and 5 bases at J, with 12 bases between. The DNA for the CDR3 is TGTGCCAGTAGTCTTGGGGGCTGGACTGAAGCTTTCTTT. The encoded protein is CASSLGGWTEAFF.

DNA for the CDR3: TGTGCCAGCAGCTTAGCGGGGGGGAAGGTGTTCGAGCAGTACTTC. It codes for CASSLAGGKVFEQYF. The chain carries TRBV11-2 and TRBJ2-7; 8 bases align to TRBD2. CDR1 is SGHAT and CDR2 is FQNNGV in the germline V gene. V lost 1 base, J lost 6 bases, and 8 bases stayed unmatched. This CDR3 comprises 15 residues.

This chain links TRBV6-6 with TRBJ2-3, with a tentative D call TRBD1 (6 bases). Trimming pared 8 bases from V and 12 bases from J, leaving 18 bases between. CDR3 size: 12 residues. CDR1 and CDR2 from the germline V gene are MNHNY and SVGAGI (reference sequence). For the CDR3, the DNA is TGTGCCAGCCTCGGGGACAAATCCTTTCAGTATTTT. It yields the protein CASLGDKSFQYF.

The rearrangement joins TRBV7-8 to TRBJ2-1, with D unclear. The germline V gene has CDR1 SGHVS and CDR2 FQNEAQ. With 5 bases removed from V and 8 bases from J, the gap between germline ends came to 7 bases. The CDR3 totals 11 residues. The CDR3 DNA reads TGTGCCAGCAGCCCAGGCTATGAGCAGTTCTTC. It specifies CASSPGYEQFF.

The chain has TRBV5-8 and TRBJ2-1, with 8 bases matching TRBD1. Germline V gene data show CDR1 as SGHTS and CDR2 as YDEGEE. CDR3 length: 15 residues. The V and J ends lost 4 bases and 1 base, in that order; junction bases with no gene match: 4. The DNA for the CDR3 is TGTGCCAGCAGCGTAACAGGGGGTTCCTACAATGAGCAGTTCTTC. This translates into CASSVTGGSYNEQFF. Using reference TRBV5-8 and TRBJ2-1 for the parts outside the CDR3, the full variable domain is EAGVTQSPTHLIKTRGQQATLRCSPISGHTSVYWYQQALGLGLQFLLWYDEGEERNRGNFPPRFSGRQFPNYSSELNVNALELEDSALYLCASSVTGGSYNEQFFGPGTRLTVL.

The chain carries TRBV4-3 and TRBJ2-5, with D perhaps TRBD1 (6 bases). V gave up 1 base and J gave up 5 bases, with 8 bases separating them. The CDR3 has 13 amino acids. Germline-derived CDR1 and CDR2 are LGHNA and YSLEER. This CDR3 reads CASSQARGETQYF. In nucleotides, the CDR3 is TGCGCCAGCAGCCAAGCGAGGGGGGAGACCCAGTACTTC.

In this sample, this clone turned up a few times. The chain has TRBV19 and TRBJ1-6; perhaps TRBD1 as D (6 bases). Germline-derived CDR1 and CDR2 are LNHDA and SQIVND (reference sequence). Between the trimmed V and J ends, which lost 4 bases and 3 bases, there was a span of 10 bases. The length of the CDR3 is 15 residues. CDR3 loop: CASSRGTNYNSPLHF. For the CDR3, the DNA is TGTGCCAGTAGTAGGGGGACAAACTATAATTCACCCCTCCACTTT.

The V call is TRBV7-2, the J call TRBJ1-6; D may be TRBD1 (5 bases). V was clipped by 5 bases and J by 11 bases, with 19 bases between them. The V gene's germline CDR1 is SGHTA and CDR2 FQGNSA. The CDR3 has 15 residues. The CDR3 sequence: CASSPFRQSRTPLHF. The CDR3 nucleotides read TGTGCCAGCAGCCCTTTTAGACAGAGTCGTACACCCCTCCACTTT.

The chain is built from TRBV5-1 and TRBJ2-2, with a possible D match to TRBD1 (6 bases). The CDR3 is 15 amino acids. Trimming pared 5 bases from V and 7 bases from J, leaving 18 bases between. CDR1 and CDR2 from the germline V gene are SGHRS and YFSETQ. CDR3 bases: TGCGCCAGCAGACTAGATAGGGGGAAAATCGGGGAGCTGTTTTTT. Its translation is CASRLDRGKIGELFF.

The V call is TRBV7-2, the J call TRBJ2-2; 7 nucleotides align to TRBD2. Per germline, CDR1 SGHTA and CDR2 FQGNSA. V lost 3 bases, J lost 3 bases, and 13 bases stayed unmatched. The CDR3 sequence is 18 residues long. CDR3 bases: TGTGCCAGCAGCTTCATTAACTCGGGGAGGGCGGACACCGGGGAGCTGTTTTTT. It is translated as CASSFINSGRADTGELFF.